The 5 T cell receptor beta chains given below trace back to one sample, sequenced in a study of cytotoxic CD8 clonotypes in ibrutinib-treated CLL. Clones were read by immunoSEQ multiplex PCR, and TCRdb kept only the in-frame ones, dropping some. Among 270,000 or so clones listed, less than 85% were seen once. The sample was PBMCs, taken at disease progression, from a patient treated with ibrutinib. These receptors originate from a human donor with chronic lymphocytic leukemia.

The V and J genes are TRBV5-1 and TRBJ2-1, with D tentatively TRBD2 (5 bases). V was pared by 0 bases and J by 5 bases, with 12 bases between. The CDR3 runs to 15 residues. Germline CDR1 is SGHRS and CDR2 is YFSETQ. CDR3 nucleotide sequence: TGCGCCAGCAGCTTGGTAGGGAGTGTCGACAATGAGCAGTTCTTC. As protein: CASSLVGSVDNEQFF.

This clone has only one observation. The chain uses TRBV6-1 and TRBJ1-2, with 9 bases identical to TRBD1. The CDR3 loop spans 14 amino acids. Germline assignment: CDR1 MNHNS and CDR2 SASEGT. With 7 bases clipped from V and 5 bases from J, the junction kept 8 bases outside the gene matches. CDR3 in DNA: TGTGCCAGCACGACCTTACAGGGGGCTTATGGCTACACCTTC. The encoded protein is CASTTLQGAYGYTF.

This rearrangement joins TRBV9 to TRBJ2-7; D possibly corresponds to TRBD2 (5 bases). Trimming took 0 bases from V and 3 from J, leaving 10 bases between them. Germline V gives CDR1 SGDLS, CDR2 YYNGEE. The length of the CDR3 is 14 residues. The CDR3 sequence: CASSVGGNDYEQYF. CDR3 nucleotide sequence: TGTGCCAGCAGCGTAGGAGGGAACGACTACGAGCAGTACTTC.

About this clone itself: The junction and the germline gene differ at one end; a read error may be behind it. This chain joins TRBV7-2 and TRBJ2-5; 7 positions match TRBD2. From germline, CDR1 is SGHTA and CDR2 FQGNSA. The CDR3 length is 16 residues. Here the CDR3 reads CASSPEEGGGSETQYF. CDR3 DNA sequence: TGCGCCAGCAGCCCCGAGGAAGGCGGGGGAAGCGAGACCCAGTACTTC.

This rearrangement joins TRBV5-1 to TRBJ1-1; D gene ambiguous. There are 16 residues in the CDR3. The germline gives CDR1 SGHRS, CDR2 YFSETQ. V was clipped by 0 bases and J by 0 bases, with 12 bases between them. In DNA, the CDR3 is TGCGCCAGCAGCTTGGTTAGGTGGCAGATGAACACTGAAGCTTTCTTT. Its protein is CASSLVRWQMNTEAFF.